This T cell receptor beta chain derives from a study of regulatory T cells in long-lasting Graves disease. The CDR3 is made up of 16 amino acids. V was clipped by 6 bases and J by 3 bases, with 18 bases between them. Looked up from germline, CDR1 is LGHNA and CDR2 is YNFKEQ. CDR3 regions were amplified by Arm-PCR using iRepertoire HTBI primers to build TCR beta libraries. From the multiplex PCR reads, TCRdb called clonotypes with MiXCR, one entry per CDR3 protein. Of about 430,000 distinct CDR3 sequences detected, around 20% appear once; the ten largest clones hold roughly an eighth. This sample's time point: persistent/refractory GD, antithyroid drugs over 5 years with positive TRAb. Generation of the TCR library employed RNA extracted from PBMCs. American Thyroid Association guidelines were used to diagnose Graves' disease.

This TCR was recovered from a female donor with Graves disease. The rearrangement uses TRBV4-2 and TRBJ2-4, with D possibly TRBD2 on 6 matching bases. The source was peripheral blood mononuclear cells (PBMCs), collected when the disease was refractory, from a patient treated with antithyroid drugs. CDR3 nucleotides: TGTGCCAGCAGTCCTCGGGAGAGCGGGTTCAAAAACATTCAGTACTTC. This translates into CASSPRESGFKNIQYF.